A selection of T cell receptor beta chains follows, all from one sample in a study of T cell changes during pregnancy in multiple sclerosis. Sequencing was performed with immunoSEQ multiplex PCR; in TCRdb, only in-frame clones are kept and a portion is missing. The sample shows more than 65,000 clones, about 90% of them seen only once. Source: CD4+ T cells from peripheral blood mononuclear cells, taken before pregnancy. Receptors originate from a female donor with multiple sclerosis, enrolled in a pregnancy study. CDR3s include the opening cysteine and the closing phenylalanine or tryptophan. The D gene is left open where the match is weak. The size field is filled for only some rows; it gives once, few, many or a size class.

d_call,clone_size,j_call,v_call,cdr3_aa,cdr3_nt
NA,NA,TRBJ1-5,TRBV25-1,CASSGGVGQPQHF,TGTGCCAGCAGTGGGGGGGTGGGTCAGCCCCAGCATTTT
TRBD1,once,TRBJ2-1,TRBV7-2,CASSGGTGGTNEQFF,TGTGCCAGCAGCGGCGGGACAGGCGGAACCAATGAGCAGTTCTTC
NA,NA,TRBJ2-1,TRBV10-3,CAISESVVHEQFF,TGTGCCATCAGTGAGTCGGTAGTCCATGAGCAGTTCTTC
TRBD1,NA,TRBJ1-2,TRBV6-1,CASSEGGGTVYGYTF,TGTGCCAGCAGTGAAGGCGGGGGGACAGTCTATGGCTACACCTTC
NA,NA,TRBJ1-5,TRBV27,CASSLSVPTDFSTNQPQHF,TGTGCCAGCAGTTTATCGGTCCCGACAGACTTTTCGACGAATCAGCCCCAGCATTTT
TRBD1,NA,TRBJ1-2,TRBV19,CASSPPGQGDGYTF,TGTGCCAGTAGTCCTCCGGGACAGGGAGATGGCTACACCTTC
NA,NA,TRBJ2-5,TRBV18,CASSPGQQETQYF,TGTGCCAGCTCACCTGGACAGCAAGAGACCCAGTACTTC
NA,NA,TRBJ2-3,TRBV28,CASSLVVRDTQYF,TGTGCCAGCAGTTTGGTGGTTCGGGATACGCAGTATTTT
TRBD2,NA,TRBJ2-7,TRBV6-5,CASSYSASGRSYEQYF,TGTGCCAGCAGTTACTCAGCTAGCGGGAGGTCCTACGAGCAGTACTTC
TRBD1,NA,TRBJ1-4,TRBV29-1,CSVHQGAPNEKLFF,TGCAGCGTTCATCAGGGGGCCCCTAATGAAAAACTGTTTTTT
TRBD2,NA,TRBJ2-7,TRBV7-2,CASSLSGLAGANSYEQYF,TGTGCCAGCAGCTTATCGGGACTAGCGGGTGCGAACTCCTACGAGCAGTACTTC
TRBD2,NA,TRBJ2-3,TRBV11-3,CASSPSGGAVDTQYF,TGTGCCAGCAGCCCTAGCGGGGGGGCCGTAGATACGCAGTATTTT
NA,NA,TRBJ1-3,TRBV6-6,CAVLAGSGNTIYF,TGTGCCGTCTTGGCCGGGTCAGGGAACACCATATATTTT
NA,once,TRBJ1-2,TRBV2,CASTRWAGDGYTF,TGTGCCAGCACCAGATGGGCAGGGGACGGCTACACCTTC
NA,few,TRBJ1-6,TRBV27,CASSSLLRSYNSPLHF,TGTGCCAGCAGTTCCCTCCTCCGCTCCTATAATTCACCCCTCCACTTT
NA,NA,TRBJ2-7,TRBV27,CASRRLVRNSYEQYF,TGTGCCAGCAGACGACTAGTGCGAAACTCCTACGAGCAGTACTTC
NA,NA,TRBJ1-2,TRBV9,CASSQIGLGYGYTF,TGTGCCAGCAGCCAAATCGGACTTGGTTATGGCTACACCTTC
NA,NA,TRBJ2-2,TRBV2,CASTGYVGELFF,TGTGCCAGTACAGGGTACGTCGGGGAGCTGTTTTTT